This entry describes one TCR beta chain. This clone was counted a few times. The antigen it recognizes is unknown. Per-base qualities were not stored, and no clone one base away is much larger. One collaborating source in Seattle enrolled patients during active infection and followed them longitudinally through the course of disease. Collaborating institutions collected whole blood in K2EDTA tubes following their own protocols. For TCRbeta analysis, collaborators shipped samples in one of three forms: frozen whole blood, isolated PBMCs, or DNA extracted from either of those sample types. This sample was included in a study of blood T cell repertoires in COVID-19 (dated by TCRdb to between 2020 and 2021). A note on the overall study: Samples from collaborators originated in the United States, Italy and Spain and spanned both the acute and convalescent phases of COVID-19. The material from the prospective study consisted of cDNA or gDNA derived from T cells, B-cell-depleted T cells, or PBMCs. Subjects who had been exposed to COVID-19, were actively infected with it, or had recovered from it provided the deeply sampled blood TCRbeta repertoires that made up the dataset. The repertoires were released in a freely available public database intended as a resource for research on the immune response to SARS-CoV-2. Samples came from the ongoing ImmuneRACE study (first 160 participants) plus 1,254 subjects from 6 global collaborators. A de-identified subject ID, COVID-19 status, age in years and sex were almost always included in the sample metadata. Where available, HLA class I and class II types were obtained from metadata supplied by the sample provider rather than from assay-based typing.

Its CDR3 holds 14 amino acids, cysteine through phenylalanine. CDR3 DNA is the only sequence kept; it has 42 bases, read in frame from the first base. The CDR1 and CDR2 encoded by the germline V gene (reference sequence) are SGHKS and YYEKEE. V and J are truncated by 4 bases and 4 bases respectively, leaving an intervening sequence of 12 bases. TCRbeta CDR3 regions were amplified from genomic DNA using the immunoSEQ Assay, a bias-controlled multiplex PCR. In the authors' own workflow: Nucleated cell counts per sample were estimated from amplification of reference gene primers within the assay. To quantify the absolute abundance of each unique TCRbeta CDR3 rearrangement, sequence reads were collapsed and filtered. For each sample, productive Simpson clonality was calculated as the square root of Simpson's diversity index across productive rearrangements. TCRdb took this table from immuneACCESS and kept in-frame rearrangements with V and J called. Such tables lack part of the clones; where checked against another copy, unresolved V genes explain under half of the gap, and the rest is unexplained. Clonal size and the V and J genes are those of that table, whereas D and trimming came from the DNA. Present in this sample are roughly 280,000 clones, around 84% of which were seen just once. The ten top clones hold roughly 5.6% of the sample.

The paper as a whole reports these results and caveats: The amount of clinical and demographic metadata varied by source and participant and was provided uncurated.

The rearrangement combines TRBV5-5 with TRBJ1-3, with no confident D gene call. Sequences were obtained from peripheral blood. The clonotype was recovered from a woman in her fifties or sixties with COVID-19, enrolled during active disease. The bases read TGTGCCAGCAGCGGGCAACAACAAGGAAACACCATATATTTT. Its product reads: CASSGQQQGNTIYF.